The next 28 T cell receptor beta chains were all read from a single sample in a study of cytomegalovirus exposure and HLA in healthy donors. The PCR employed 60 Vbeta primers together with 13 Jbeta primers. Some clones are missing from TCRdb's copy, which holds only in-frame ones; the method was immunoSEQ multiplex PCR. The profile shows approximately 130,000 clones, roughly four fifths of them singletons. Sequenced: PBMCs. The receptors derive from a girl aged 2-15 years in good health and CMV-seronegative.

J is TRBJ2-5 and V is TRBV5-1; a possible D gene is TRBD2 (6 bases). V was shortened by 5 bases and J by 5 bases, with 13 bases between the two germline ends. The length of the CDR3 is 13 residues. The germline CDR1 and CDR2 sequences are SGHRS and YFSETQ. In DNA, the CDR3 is TGCGCCAGCAGGGGGGGAAGGACGGAGACCCAGTACTTC. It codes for CASRGGRTETQYF.

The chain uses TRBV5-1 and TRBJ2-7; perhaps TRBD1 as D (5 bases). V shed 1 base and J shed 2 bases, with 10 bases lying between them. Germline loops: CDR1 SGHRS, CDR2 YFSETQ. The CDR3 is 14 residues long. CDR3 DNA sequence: TGCGCCAGCAGCTTGTCAACAGGCCCCTACGAGCAGTACTTC. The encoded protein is CASSLSTGPYEQYF.

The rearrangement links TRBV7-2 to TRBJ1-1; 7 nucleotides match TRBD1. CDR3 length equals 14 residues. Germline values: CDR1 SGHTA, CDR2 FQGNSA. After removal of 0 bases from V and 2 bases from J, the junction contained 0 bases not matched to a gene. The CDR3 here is CASSLAGGNTEAFF. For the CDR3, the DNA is TGTGCCAGCAGCTTAGCAGGGGGCAACACTGAAGCTTTCTTT. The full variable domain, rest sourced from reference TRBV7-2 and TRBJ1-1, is GAGVSQSPSNKVTEKGKDVELRCDPISGHTALYWYRQSLGQGLEFLIYFQGNSAPDKSGLPSDRFSAERTGGSVSTLTIQRTQQEDSAVYLCASSLAGGNTEAFFGQGTRLTVV.

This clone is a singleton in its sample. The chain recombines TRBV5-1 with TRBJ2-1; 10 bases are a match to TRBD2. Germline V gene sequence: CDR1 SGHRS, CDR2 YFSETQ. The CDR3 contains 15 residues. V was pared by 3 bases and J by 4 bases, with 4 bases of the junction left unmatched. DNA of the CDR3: TGCGCCAGCAGCTCAAGGACTAGCGGATACAATGAGCAGTTCTTC. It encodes CASSSRTSGYNEQFF.

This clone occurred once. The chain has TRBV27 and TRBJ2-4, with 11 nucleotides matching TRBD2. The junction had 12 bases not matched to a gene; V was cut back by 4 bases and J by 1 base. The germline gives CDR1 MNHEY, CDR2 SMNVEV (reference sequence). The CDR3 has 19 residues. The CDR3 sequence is CASSSATSGVGSAKNIQYF. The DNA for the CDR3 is TGTGCCAGCAGTTCCGCGACTAGCGGGGTAGGGTCGGCCAAAAACATTCAGTACTTC.

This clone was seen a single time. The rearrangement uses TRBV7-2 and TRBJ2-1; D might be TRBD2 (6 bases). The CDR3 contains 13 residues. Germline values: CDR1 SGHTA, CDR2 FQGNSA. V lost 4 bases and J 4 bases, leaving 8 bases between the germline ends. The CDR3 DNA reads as TGTGCCAGCAGCTCCGGGACTTACAATGAGCAGTTCTTC. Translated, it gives CASSSGTYNEQFF.

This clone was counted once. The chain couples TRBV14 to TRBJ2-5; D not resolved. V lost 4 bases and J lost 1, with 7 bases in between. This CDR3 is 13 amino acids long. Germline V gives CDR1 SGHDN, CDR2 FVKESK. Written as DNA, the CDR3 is TGTGCCAGCAGCCTTAGCAGCCAAGAGACCCAGTACTTC. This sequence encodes CASSLSSQETQYF.

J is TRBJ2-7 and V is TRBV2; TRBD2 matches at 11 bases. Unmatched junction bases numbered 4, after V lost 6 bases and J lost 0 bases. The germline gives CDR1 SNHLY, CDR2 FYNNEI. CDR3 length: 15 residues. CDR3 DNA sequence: TGTGCCAGCAGCCTGGGGACTAGCGGCTCCTACGAGCAGTACTTC. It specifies CASSLGTSGSYEQYF.

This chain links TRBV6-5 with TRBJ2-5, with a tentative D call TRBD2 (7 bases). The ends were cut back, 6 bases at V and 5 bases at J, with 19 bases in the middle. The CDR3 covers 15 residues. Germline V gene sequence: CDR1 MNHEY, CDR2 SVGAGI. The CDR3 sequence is CASRTGGGVRETQYF. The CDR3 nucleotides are TGTGCCAGCAGGACCGGAGGGGGGGTCCGGGAGACCCAGTACTTC.

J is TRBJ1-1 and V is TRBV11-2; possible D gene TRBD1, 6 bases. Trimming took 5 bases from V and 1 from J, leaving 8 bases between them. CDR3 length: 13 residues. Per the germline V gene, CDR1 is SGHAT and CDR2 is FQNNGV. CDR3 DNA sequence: TGTGCCAGCAGCCTGACAGGGAACACTGAAGCTTTCTTT. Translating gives CASSLTGNTEAFF.

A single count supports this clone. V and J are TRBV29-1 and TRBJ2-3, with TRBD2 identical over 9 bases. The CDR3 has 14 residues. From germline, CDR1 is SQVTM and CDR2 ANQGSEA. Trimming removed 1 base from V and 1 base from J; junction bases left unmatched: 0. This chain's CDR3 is CSVEASGGTDTQYF. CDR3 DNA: TGCAGCGTTGAAGCTAGCGGGGGCACAGATACGCAGTATTTT.

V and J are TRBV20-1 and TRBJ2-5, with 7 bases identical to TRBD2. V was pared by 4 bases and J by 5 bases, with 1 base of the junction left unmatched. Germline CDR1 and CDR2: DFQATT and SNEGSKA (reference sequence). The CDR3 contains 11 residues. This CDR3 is CSATGGETQYF. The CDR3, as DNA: TGCAGTGCTACCGGGGGGGAGACCCAGTACTTC.

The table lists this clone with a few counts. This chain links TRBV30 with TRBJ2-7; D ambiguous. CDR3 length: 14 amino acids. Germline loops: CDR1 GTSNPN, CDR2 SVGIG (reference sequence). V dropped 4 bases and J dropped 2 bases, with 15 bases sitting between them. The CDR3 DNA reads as TGTGCCTGGACAACCAGTGAGGCCCCCTACGAGCAGTACTTC. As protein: CAWTTSEAPYEQYF.

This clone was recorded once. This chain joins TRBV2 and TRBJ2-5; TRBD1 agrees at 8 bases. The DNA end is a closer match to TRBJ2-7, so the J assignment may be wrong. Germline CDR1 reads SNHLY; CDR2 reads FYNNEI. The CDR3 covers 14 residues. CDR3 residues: CASRGFDRGYEQYF. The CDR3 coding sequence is TGTGCCAGCAGGGGTTTTGACAGGGGCTACGAGCAGTACTTC.

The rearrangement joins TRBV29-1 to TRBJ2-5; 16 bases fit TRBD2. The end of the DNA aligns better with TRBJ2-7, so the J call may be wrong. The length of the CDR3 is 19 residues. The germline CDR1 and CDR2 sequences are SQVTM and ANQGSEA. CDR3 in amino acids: CSAEFQGLAGGTSSYEQYF. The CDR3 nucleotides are TGCAGCGCCGAGTTTCAGGGACTAGCGGGAGGGACGAGCTCCTACGAGCAGTACTTC.

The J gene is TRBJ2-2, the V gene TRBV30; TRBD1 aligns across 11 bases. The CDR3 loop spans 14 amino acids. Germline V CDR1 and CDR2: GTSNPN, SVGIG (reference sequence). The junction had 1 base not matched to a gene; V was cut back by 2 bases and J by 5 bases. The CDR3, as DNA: TGTGCCTGGAGTCGGGACAGGGGGACCGGGGAGCTGTTTTTT. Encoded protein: CAWSRDRGTGELFF.

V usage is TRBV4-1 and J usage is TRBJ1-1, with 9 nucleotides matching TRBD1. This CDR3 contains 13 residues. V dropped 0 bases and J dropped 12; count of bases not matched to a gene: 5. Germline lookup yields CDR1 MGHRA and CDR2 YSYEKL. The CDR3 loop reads CASSQEQGTGTFF. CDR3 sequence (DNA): TGCGCCAGCAGCCAAGAGCAGGGGACAGGGACTTTCTTT.

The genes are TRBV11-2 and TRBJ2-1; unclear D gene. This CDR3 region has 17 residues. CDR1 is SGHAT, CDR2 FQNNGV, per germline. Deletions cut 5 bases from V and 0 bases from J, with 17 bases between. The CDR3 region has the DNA TGTGCCAGCAGCGCACAACCCCACTGGAGCTCCTACAATGAGCAGTTCTTC. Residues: CASSAQPHWSSYNEQFF.

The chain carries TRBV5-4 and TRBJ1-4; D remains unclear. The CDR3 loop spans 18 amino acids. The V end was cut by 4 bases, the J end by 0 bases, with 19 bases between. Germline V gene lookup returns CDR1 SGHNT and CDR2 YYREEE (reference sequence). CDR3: CASSNERGGRATNEKLFF. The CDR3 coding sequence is TGTGCCAGCAGCAACGAAAGAGGAGGACGGGCAACTAATGAAAAACTGTTTTTT.

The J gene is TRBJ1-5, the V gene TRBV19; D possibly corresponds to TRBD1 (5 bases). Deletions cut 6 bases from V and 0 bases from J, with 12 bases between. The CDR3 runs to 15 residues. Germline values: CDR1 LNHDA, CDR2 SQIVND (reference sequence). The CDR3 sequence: CASRLTAVSNQPQHF. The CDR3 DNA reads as TGTGCCAGTAGGTTGACAGCCGTTAGCAATCAGCCCCAGCATTTT.

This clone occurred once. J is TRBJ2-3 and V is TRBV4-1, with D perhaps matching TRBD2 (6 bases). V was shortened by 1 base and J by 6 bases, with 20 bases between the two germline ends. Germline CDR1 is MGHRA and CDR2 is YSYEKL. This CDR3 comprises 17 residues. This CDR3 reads CASSQVGGGHLWDTQYF. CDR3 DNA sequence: TGCGCCAGCAGCCAAGTCGGGGGAGGCCATCTGTGGGATACGCAGTATTTT.

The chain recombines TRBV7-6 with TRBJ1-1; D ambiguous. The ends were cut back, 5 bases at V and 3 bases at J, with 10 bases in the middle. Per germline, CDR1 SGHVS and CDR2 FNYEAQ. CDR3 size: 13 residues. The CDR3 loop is CASSPEGDTEAFF. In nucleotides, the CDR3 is TGTGCCAGCAGCCCCGAAGGAGACACTGAAGCTTTCTTT.

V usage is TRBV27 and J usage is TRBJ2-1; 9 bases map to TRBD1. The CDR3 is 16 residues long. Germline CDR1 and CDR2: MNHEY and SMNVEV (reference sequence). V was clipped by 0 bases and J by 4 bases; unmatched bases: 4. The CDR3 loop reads CASSLSGQGPYNEQFF. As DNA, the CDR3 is TGTGCCAGCAGTTTATCGGGACAGGGTCCTTACAATGAGCAGTTCTTC.

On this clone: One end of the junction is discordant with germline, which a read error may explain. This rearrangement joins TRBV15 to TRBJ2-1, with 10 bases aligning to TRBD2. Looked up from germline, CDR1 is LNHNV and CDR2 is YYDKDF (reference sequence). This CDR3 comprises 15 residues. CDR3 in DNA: TGTGCCACCAGCGGAGAGCGGGGGGGCTACAATGAGCAGTTCTTC. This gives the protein CATSGERGGYNEQFF.

The CDR3 bases are TGTGCCAGCAGCTTGGAAAGGGGGCGCATTAGGGAGACCCAGTACTTC. It translates to CASSLERGRIRETQYF. The V and J genes are TRBV5-4 and TRBJ2-5, with 7 bases lining up with TRBD1. Germline V lookup: CDR1 SGHNT, CDR2 YYREEE (reference sequence). The CDR3 spans 16 residues. V lost 0 bases, J lost 5 bases, and 10 bases stayed unmatched.

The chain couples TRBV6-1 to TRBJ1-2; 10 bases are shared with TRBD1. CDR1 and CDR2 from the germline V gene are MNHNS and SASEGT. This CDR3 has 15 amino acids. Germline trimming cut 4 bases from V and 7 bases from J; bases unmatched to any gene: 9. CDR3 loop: CASSGEDRGYSGYTF. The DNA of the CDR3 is TGTGCCAGCAGTGGAGAGGACAGGGGGTATAGTGGCTACACCTTC.

This CDR3 is CAAETSGTFGEQYF. The CDR3 coding sequence is TGTGCCGCCGAGACTAGCGGCACCTTCGGGGAGCAGTACTTC. V usage is TRBV30 and J usage is TRBJ2-7; 9 bases align to TRBD2. The CDR3 spans 14 residues. The germline V gene has CDR1 GTSNPN and CDR2 SVGIG (reference sequence). J gave up 7 bases and V 8 bases, and 15 bases lay outside the gene matches.

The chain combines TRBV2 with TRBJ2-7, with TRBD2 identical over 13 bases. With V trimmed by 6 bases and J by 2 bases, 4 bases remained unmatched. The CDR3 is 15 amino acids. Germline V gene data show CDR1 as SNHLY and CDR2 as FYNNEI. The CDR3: CASSTLAGGPYEQYF. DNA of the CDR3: TGTGCCAGCAGCACACTAGCGGGGGGGCCCTACGAGCAGTACTTC. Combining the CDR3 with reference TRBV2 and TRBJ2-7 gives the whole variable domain EPEVTQTPSHQVTQMGQEVILRCVPISNHLYFYWYRQILGQKVEFLVSFYNNEISEKSEIFDDQFSVERPDGSNFTLKIRSTKLEDSAMYFCASSTLAGGPYEQYFGPGTRLTVT.